This T cell receptor (beta chain) was sequenced during a study of T cell responses to AZD1222 COVID-19 vaccine. A note on this clone: Its antigen is still unknown.

Study-wide results and limits: Targets within unmutated variant regions were reportedly found for nearly half of spike-specific TCRs. Sampling captured repertoires only after the peak T cell response. Clonal diversity was possibly underestimated; the donors were predominantly white British and more often female. Rises in breadth and depth of Spike-specific TCRs came after two AZD1222 doses.

Trimming cost V 3 bases and J 5 bases, with 13 bases left between them. There are 14 residues in the CDR3. Germline CDR1 and CDR2: MDHEN and SYDVKM. The table came from immunoSEQ multiplex PCR; TCRdb's copy has only in-frame clones and leaves some out. The top ten clones hold approximately 3% of a sample with 120,000 to 150,000 clones, about 88% of them seen once. The chain has TRBV28 and TRBJ1-1; D perhaps matches TRBD1 (5 bases). The TCR sequence derives from an adult who received the AZD1222 COVID-19 vaccine. Sequenced here: peripheral blood, sampled 28 days after the second AZD1222 dose. This chain's CDR3 is CASSLRGHGTEAFF. The CDR3 DNA follows: TGTGCCAGCAGTTTGAGGGGCCATGGGACTGAAGCTTTCTTT.